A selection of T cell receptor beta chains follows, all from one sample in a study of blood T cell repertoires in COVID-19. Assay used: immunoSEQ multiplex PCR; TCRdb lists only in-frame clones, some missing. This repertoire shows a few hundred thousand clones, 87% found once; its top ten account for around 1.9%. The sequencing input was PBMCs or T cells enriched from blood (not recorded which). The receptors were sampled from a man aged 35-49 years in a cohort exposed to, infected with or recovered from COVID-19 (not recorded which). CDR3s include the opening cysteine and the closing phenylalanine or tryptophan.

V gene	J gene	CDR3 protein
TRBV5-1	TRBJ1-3	CASSPRTDGNTIYF
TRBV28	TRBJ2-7	CASSLPLGSSYEQYF
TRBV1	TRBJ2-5	CTSSQDGRAQETQYF
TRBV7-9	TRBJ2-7	CASSLAQGGYYEQYF
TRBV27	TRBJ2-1	CASSAGRRGEQFF
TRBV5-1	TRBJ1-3	CASSLDSSGNTIYF
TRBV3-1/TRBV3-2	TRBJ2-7	CASSQGGGNSYEQYF
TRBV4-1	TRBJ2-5	CASSNKPGTREETQYF
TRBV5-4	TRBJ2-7	CASSLQGSSYEQYF
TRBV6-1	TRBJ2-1	CASSEGRSSYNEQFF
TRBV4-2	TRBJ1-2	CASSPGGGVHGYTF
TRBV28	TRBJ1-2	CASSLFSRLYGYTF
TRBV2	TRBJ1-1	CASTPQRAGTGNTEAFF
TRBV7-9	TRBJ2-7	CASSLLQGGTYEQYF
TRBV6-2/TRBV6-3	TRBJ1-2	CASSYSGTGYYGYTF
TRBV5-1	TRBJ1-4	CASSLDSPVMKKLFF
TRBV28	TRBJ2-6	CASSLGSVSGANVLTF
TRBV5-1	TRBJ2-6	CASSHGQRPSGANVLTF
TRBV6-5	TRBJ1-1	CASRPQGVNTEAFF
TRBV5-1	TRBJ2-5	CASSVTGTSSQETQYF
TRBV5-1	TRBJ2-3	CASSFGTGRGDTQYF
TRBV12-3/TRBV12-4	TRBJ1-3	CASSLYSGNTIYF
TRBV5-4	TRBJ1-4	CASSRQGNEKLFF
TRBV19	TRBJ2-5	CASSTQGARQTQYF
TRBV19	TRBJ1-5	CASSIRRGGQPQHF
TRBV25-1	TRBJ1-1	CASSADRGPTEAFF
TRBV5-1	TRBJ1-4	CASSLGGTGLATNEKLFF
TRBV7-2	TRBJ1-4	CASSLGAEKLFF
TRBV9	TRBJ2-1	CASSTASYSSYNEQFF
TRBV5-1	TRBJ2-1	CASSSNPGLAGNNNEQFF
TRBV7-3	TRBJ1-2	CASSPDSNYGYTF
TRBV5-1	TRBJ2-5	CASSLALGLAGQETQYF
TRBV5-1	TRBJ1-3	CASSSQGRNTIYF
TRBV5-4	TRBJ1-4	CASSRWGANEKLFF
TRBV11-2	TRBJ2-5	CASSRTGGQETQYF
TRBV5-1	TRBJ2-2	CASSLSLAGGHTGELFF
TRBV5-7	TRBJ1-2	CASSSRGRRGYTF
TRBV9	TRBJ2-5	CASSSAARDATETQYF
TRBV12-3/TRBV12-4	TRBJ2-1	CASSLASSEQFF
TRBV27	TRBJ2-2	CASSLSQTSGRGGGELFF
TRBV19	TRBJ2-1	CATIPKPLAGGYEQFF
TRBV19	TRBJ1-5	CASTRRYSNQPQHF
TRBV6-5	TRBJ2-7	CASRKTGVYEQYF
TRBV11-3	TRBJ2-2	CASSFAGELFF
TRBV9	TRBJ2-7	CASSVEVGQGEQYF
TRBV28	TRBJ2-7	CASSPRRFSSGRASPYEQYF
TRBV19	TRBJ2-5	CASSIPGLAGGETQYF
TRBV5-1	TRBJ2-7	CASSFGSYEQYF